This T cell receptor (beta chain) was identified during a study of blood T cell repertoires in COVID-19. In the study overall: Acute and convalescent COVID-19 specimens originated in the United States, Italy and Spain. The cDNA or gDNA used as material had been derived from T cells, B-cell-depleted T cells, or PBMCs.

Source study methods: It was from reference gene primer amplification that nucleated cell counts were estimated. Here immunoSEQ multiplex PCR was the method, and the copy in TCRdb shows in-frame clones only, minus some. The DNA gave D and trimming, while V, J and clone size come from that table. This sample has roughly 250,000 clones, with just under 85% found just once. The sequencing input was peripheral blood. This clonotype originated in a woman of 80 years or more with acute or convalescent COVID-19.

The CDR3 region has the DNA TGTGCCAGCAGTCAACGGCCGCAGGGAGGTGGCTACACCTTC. Residues: CASSQRPQGGGYTF. The chain carries TRBV28 and TRBJ1-2; possibly TRBD1 for D (5 bases). V was pared by 5 bases and J by 7 bases, with 17 bases between. The CDR3 has 14 residues. Germline assignment: CDR1 MDHEN and CDR2 SYDVKM.